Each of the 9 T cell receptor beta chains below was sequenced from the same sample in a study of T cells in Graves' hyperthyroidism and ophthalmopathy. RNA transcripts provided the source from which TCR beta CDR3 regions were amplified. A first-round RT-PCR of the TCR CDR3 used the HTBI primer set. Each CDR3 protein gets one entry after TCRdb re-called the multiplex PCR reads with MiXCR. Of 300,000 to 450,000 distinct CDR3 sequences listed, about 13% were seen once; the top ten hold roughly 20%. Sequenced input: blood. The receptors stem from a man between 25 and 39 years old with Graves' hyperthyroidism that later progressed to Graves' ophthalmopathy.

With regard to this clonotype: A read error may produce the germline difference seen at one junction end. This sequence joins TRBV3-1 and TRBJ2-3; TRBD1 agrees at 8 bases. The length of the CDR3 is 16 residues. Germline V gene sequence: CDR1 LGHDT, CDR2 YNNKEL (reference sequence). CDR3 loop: CASSHRRRQGQATQYF. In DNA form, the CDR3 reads TGCGCCAGCAGTCACCGAAGAAGACAGGGACAGGCTACGCAGTATTTT.

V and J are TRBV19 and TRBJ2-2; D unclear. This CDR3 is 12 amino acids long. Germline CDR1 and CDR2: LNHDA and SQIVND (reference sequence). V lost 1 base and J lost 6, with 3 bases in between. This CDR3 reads CASSIVAGELFF. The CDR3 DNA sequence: TGTGCCAGTAGTATAGTAGCCGGGGAGCTGTTTTTT. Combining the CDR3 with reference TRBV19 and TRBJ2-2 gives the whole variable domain DGGITQSPKYLFRKEGQNVTLSCEQNLNHDAMYWYRQDPGQGLRLIYYSQIVNDFQKGDIAEGYSVSREKKESFPLTVTSAQKNPTAFYLCASSIVAGELFFGEGSRLTVL.

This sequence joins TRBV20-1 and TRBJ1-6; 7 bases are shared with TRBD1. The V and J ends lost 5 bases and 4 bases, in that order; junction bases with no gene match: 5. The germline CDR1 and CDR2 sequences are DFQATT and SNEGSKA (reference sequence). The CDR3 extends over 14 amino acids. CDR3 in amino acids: CSASPGQYNSPLHF. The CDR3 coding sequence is TGCAGTGCTTCCCCGGGACAGTATAATTCACCCCTCCACTTT.

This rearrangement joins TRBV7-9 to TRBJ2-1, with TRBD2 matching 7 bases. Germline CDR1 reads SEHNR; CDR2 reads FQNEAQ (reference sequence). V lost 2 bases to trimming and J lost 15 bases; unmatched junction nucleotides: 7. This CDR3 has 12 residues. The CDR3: CASSLSISGVFF. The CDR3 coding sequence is TGTGCCAGCAGCTTAAGCATCAGCGGGGTGTTCTTC.

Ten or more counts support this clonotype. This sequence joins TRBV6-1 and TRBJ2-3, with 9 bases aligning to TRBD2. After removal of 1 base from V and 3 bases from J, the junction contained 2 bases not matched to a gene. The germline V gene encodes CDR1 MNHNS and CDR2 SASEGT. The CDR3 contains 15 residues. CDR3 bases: TGTGCCAGCAGTGAAGTTAGCGGGGGAACAGATACGCAGTATTTT. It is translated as CASSEVSGGTDTQYF.

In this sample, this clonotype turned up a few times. DNA for the CDR3: TGTGCCAGCCGGGGGCCCGGACTAGCGGGGTTTGAGCAGTACTTC. As protein: CASRGPGLAGFEQYF. The chain employs TRBV7-2 and TRBJ2-7; 12 nucleotides match TRBD2. V lost 8 bases, J lost 7 bases, and 12 bases stayed unmatched. The germline V gene has CDR1 SGHTA and CDR2 FQGNSA. The CDR3 consists of 15 residues. The variable domain in full, with the rest retrieved from reference TRBV7-2 and TRBJ2-7, is GAGVSQSPSNKVTEKGKDVELRCDPISGHTALYWYRQSLGQGLEFLIYFQGNSAPDKSGLPSDRFSAERTGGSVSTLTIQRTQQEDSAVYLCASRGPGLAGFEQYFGPGTRLTVT.

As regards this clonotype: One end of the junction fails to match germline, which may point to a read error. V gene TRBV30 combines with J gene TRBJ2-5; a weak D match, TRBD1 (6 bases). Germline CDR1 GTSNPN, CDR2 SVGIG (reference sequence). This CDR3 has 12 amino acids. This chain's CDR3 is CAWSGGPETRYF. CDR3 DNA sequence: TGTGCCTGGAGTGGGGGGCCGGAGACCCGGTACTTC.

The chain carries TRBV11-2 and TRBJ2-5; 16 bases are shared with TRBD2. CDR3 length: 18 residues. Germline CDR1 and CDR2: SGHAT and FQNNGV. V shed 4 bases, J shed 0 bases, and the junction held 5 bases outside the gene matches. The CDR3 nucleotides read TGTGCCAGCAGCTCCGGGACTAGCGGGGGGGTGTACCAAGAGACCCAGTACTTC. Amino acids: CASSSGTSGGVYQETQYF.

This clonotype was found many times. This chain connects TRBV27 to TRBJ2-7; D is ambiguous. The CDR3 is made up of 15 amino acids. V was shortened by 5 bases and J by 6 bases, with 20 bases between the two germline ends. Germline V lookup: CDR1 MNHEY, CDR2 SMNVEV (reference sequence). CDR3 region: CASSLSGVGIAEQYF. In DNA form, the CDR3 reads TGTGCCAGCAGTCTCTCTGGGGTAGGAATTGCCGAGCAGTACTTC.